These 7 T cell receptor beta chains came from one sample sequenced in a study of cytomegalovirus exposure and HLA in healthy donors. Repertoires were generated with immunoSEQ multiplex PCR, while TCRdb's copy carries only in-frame clones and drops some. The sample has over 110,000 clones; 70% to 90% are singletons. Sequenced material: PBMCs. These receptors were obtained from a young man in good health and CMV-seronegative.

The chain has TRBV5-6 and TRBJ1-2; D gene ambiguous. V was pared by 4 bases and J by 0 bases, with 13 bases between. Per germline, CDR1 SGHDT and CDR2 YYEEEE. This CDR3 has 15 amino acids. The CDR3 DNA follows: TGTGCCAGCAGCCCTCTAGGAGGGACTAACTATGGCTACACCTTC. Its protein product is CASSPLGGTNYGYTF.

This rearrangement joins TRBV29-1 to TRBJ1-2, with D tentatively TRBD1 (6 bases). The CDR3 is 11 residues long. Germline V gene data show CDR1 as SQVTM and CDR2 as ANQGSEA. V shed 7 bases and J shed 6 bases, with 12 bases lying between them. The CDR3 nucleotides are TGCAGCGCCACCAGGGGAGATGGCTACACCTTC. It is translated as CSATRGDGYTF.

The chain is built from TRBV30 and TRBJ2-6; no reliable D call. Germline V lookup: CDR1 GTSNPN, CDR2 SVGIG (reference sequence). The CDR3 spans 14 residues. In nucleotides, the CDR3 is TGTGCTGCGACTGTGAGCCTTGGGGCCAACGTCCTGACTTTC. This encodes CAATVSLGANVLTF.

The rearrangement uses TRBV19 and TRBJ2-2; TRBD1 matches at 8 bases. This CDR3 comprises 15 residues. Per the germline V gene, CDR1 is LNHDA and CDR2 is SQIVND (reference sequence). V lost 3 bases to trimming and J lost 5 bases; unmatched junction nucleotides: 5. The CDR3 region has the DNA TGTGCCAGTAGTATGCGCAGGGGGCATACCGGGGAGCTGTTTTTT. It translates to CASSMRRGHTGELFF.

This sequence joins TRBV7-9 and TRBJ1-1, with D unresolved. Trimming removed 1 base from V and 10 bases from J, with 13 bases in between. This CDR3 region has 13 residues. In germline, CDR1 is SEHNR, CDR2 FQNEAQ (reference sequence). For the CDR3, the DNA is TGTGCCAGCAGCTTAGAAGGCGGCGGTAGAGCTTTCTTT. It translates to CASSLEGGGRAFF.

The gene calls are TRBV27 and TRBJ2-5; 8 bases map to TRBD2. The CDR3 length is 16 residues. V was clipped by 3 bases and J by 4 bases; unmatched bases: 10. The germline V gene has CDR1 MNHEY and CDR2 SMNVEV (reference sequence). The CDR3: CASSFSGGGILETQYF. DNA of the CDR3: TGTGCCAGCAGTTTCTCCGGGGGGGGGATCTTAGAGACCCAGTACTTC.

The chain recombines TRBV15 with TRBJ2-3; a possible D gene is TRBD2 (5 bases). V lost 1 base and J lost 2, with 10 bases in between. The germline gives CDR1 LNHNV, CDR2 YYDKDF (reference sequence). The CDR3 is 15 amino acids. For the CDR3, the DNA is TGTGCCACCAGCAGAGTACGGGAACTCACAGATACGCAGTATTTT. Translating gives CATSRVRELTDTQYF.